The rows below give T cell receptor beta chains drawn from one sample of a study of T cell responses to AZD1222 COVID-19 vaccine. Assay: immunoSEQ multiplex PCR; the TCRdb copy retains only in-frame clones and omits some. The profile shows some 97,000 clones, about 88% of them singletons. The sample in question was peripheral blood, obtained on day 0 of AZD1222 vaccination. Receptor source: an adult in good health. CDR3s include the opening cysteine and the closing phenylalanine or tryptophan. The D gene is left open where the match is weak. The size field is filled for only some rows; it gives once, few, many or a size class.

j_call: TRBJ1-1; v_call: TRBV10-3; clone_size: once; d_call: TRBD1; cdr3_aa: CATRGDRGLSLVNTEAFF; cdr3_nt: TGTGCCACCCGGGGCGACAGGGGGCTTTCGTTGGTGAACACTGAAGCTTTCTTT
j_call: TRBJ1-4; v_call: TRBV7-8; clone_size: NA; d_call: NA; cdr3_aa: CASSQTVPNEKLFF; cdr3_nt: TGTGCCAGCAGCCAGACGGTGCCTAATGAAAAACTGTTTTTT
j_call: TRBJ1-6; v_call: TRBV5-1; clone_size: once; d_call: NA; cdr3_aa: CASSSNDRDGNSPLHF; cdr3_nt: TGCGCCAGCAGCTCCAATGACCGGGACGGGAATTCACCCCTCCACTTT
j_call: TRBJ1-5; v_call: TRBV20-1; clone_size: NA; d_call: NA; cdr3_aa: CSASYGSSNQPQHF; cdr3_nt: TGCAGTGCTAGTTATGGTAGTAGCAATCAGCCCCAGCATTTT
j_call: TRBJ1-2; v_call: TRBV4-2; clone_size: NA; d_call: TRBD1; cdr3_aa: CASTQGGTLGYTF; cdr3_nt: TGTGCCAGCACGCAAGGGGGCACCCTTGGCTACACCTTC
j_call: TRBJ2-3; v_call: TRBV29-1; clone_size: NA; d_call: NA; cdr3_aa: CSVEGGGDTQYF; cdr3_nt: TGCAGCGTTGAAGGGGGCGGAGATACGCAGTATTTT
j_call: TRBJ1-4; v_call: TRBV3-1/TRBV3-2; clone_size: NA; d_call: TRBD1; cdr3_aa: CASSPGQAFEKLFF; cdr3_nt: TGTGCCAGCAGCCCAGGACAGGCGTTTGAAAAACTGTTTTTT
j_call: TRBJ2-1; v_call: TRBV6-4; clone_size: NA; d_call: NA; cdr3_aa: CASSDIAYNEQFF; cdr3_nt: TGTGCCAGCAGTGACATAGCCTACAATGAGCAGTTCTTC
j_call: TRBJ1-1; v_call: TRBV6-5; clone_size: NA; d_call: NA; cdr3_aa: CASSYSAPTHTEAFF; cdr3_nt: TGTGCCAGCAGTTACTCGGCACCAACGCACACTGAAGCTTTCTTT
j_call: TRBJ2-4; v_call: TRBV4-1; clone_size: NA; d_call: NA; cdr3_aa: CASSQGPARVNIQYF; cdr3_nt: TGCGCCAGCAGCCAAGGCCCTGCAAGGGTGAACATTCAGTACTTC
j_call: TRBJ1-1; v_call: TRBV15; clone_size: medium-sized; d_call: NA; cdr3_aa: CATRTGDGHLGGAFF; cdr3_nt: TGTGCCACCAGAACTGGGGACGGACACCTGGGGGGAGCTTTCTTT
j_call: TRBJ2-5; v_call: TRBV9; clone_size: NA; d_call: TRBD2; cdr3_aa: CASSPRTSGGETQYF; cdr3_nt: TGTGCCAGCAGCCCCCGGACTAGCGGGGGAGAGACCCAGTACTTC
j_call: TRBJ2-2; v_call: TRBV29-1; clone_size: once; d_call: NA; cdr3_aa: CSVEIDTMNTGELFF; cdr3_nt: TGCAGCGTTGAAATCGATACCATGAACACCGGGGAGCTGTTTTTT
j_call: TRBJ1-2; v_call: TRBV6-5; clone_size: NA; d_call: NA; cdr3_aa: CASSYRQGVVDYGYTF; cdr3_nt: TGTGCCAGCAGTTACCGCCAGGGAGTGGTTGACTATGGCTACACCTTC
j_call: TRBJ2-5; v_call: TRBV6-1; clone_size: NA; d_call: NA; cdr3_aa: CASSEIRGGTETQYF; cdr3_nt: TGTGCCAGCAGTGAAATCCGGGGCGGAACCGAGACCCAGTACTTC
j_call: TRBJ1-1; v_call: TRBV7-2; clone_size: NA; d_call: NA; cdr3_aa: CASSLTPGTNTEAFF; cdr3_nt: TGTGCCAGCAGCTTAACTCCGGGGACGAACACTGAAGCTTTCTTT
j_call: TRBJ1-6; v_call: TRBV4-2; clone_size: NA; d_call: NA; cdr3_aa: CASSQDRTVNSPLHF; cdr3_nt: TGTGCCAGCAGCCAAGATAGGACAGTTAATTCACCCCTCCACTTT
j_call: TRBJ1-6; v_call: TRBV2; clone_size: once; d_call: NA; cdr3_aa: CASNGNSPLHF; cdr3_nt: TGTGCCAGCAACGGCAATTCACCCCTCCACTTT
j_call: TRBJ1-5; v_call: TRBV15; clone_size: once; d_call: NA; cdr3_aa: CATSRGIGILSNQPQHF; cdr3_nt: TGTGCCACCAGCAGAGGGATAGGGATCCTTAGCAATCAGCCCCAGCATTTT
j_call: TRBJ2-7; v_call: TRBV29-1; clone_size: NA; d_call: TRBD1; cdr3_aa: CSVVTGTGFRINYEQYF; cdr3_nt: TGCAGCGTTGTCACGGGGACAGGGTTCAGGATTAACTACGAGCAGTACTTC
j_call: TRBJ2-1; v_call: TRBV29-1; clone_size: NA; d_call: NA; cdr3_aa: CSVGGGMAGKSYNEQFF; cdr3_nt: TGCAGCGTTGGAGGCGGGATGGCGGGCAAATCCTACAATGAGCAGTTCTTC
j_call: TRBJ2-2; v_call: TRBV10-3; clone_size: NA; d_call: TRBD1; cdr3_aa: CAISEQGANTGELFF; cdr3_nt: TGTGCCATCAGTGAACAGGGGGCGAACACCGGGGAGCTGTTTTTT
j_call: TRBJ1-2; v_call: TRBV12-5; clone_size: NA; d_call: TRBD1; cdr3_aa: CASGRTGDYGYTF; cdr3_nt: TGTGCTAGTGGTCGGACAGGGGACTATGGCTACACCTTC
j_call: TRBJ1-2; v_call: TRBV28; clone_size: NA; d_call: NA; cdr3_aa: CASSYNSPDDYGYTF; cdr3_nt: TGTGCCAGCAGTTATAACTCCCCCGATGACTATGGCTACACCTTC
j_call: TRBJ1-5; v_call: TRBV30; clone_size: NA; d_call: TRBD1; cdr3_aa: CAWAVQGTNQPQHF; cdr3_nt: TGTGCCTGGGCTGTACAGGGGACCAATCAGCCCCAGCATTTT
j_call: TRBJ2-7; v_call: TRBV27; clone_size: once; d_call: NA; cdr3_aa: CASSFVGASTDEQYF; cdr3_nt: TGTGCCAGCAGTTTTGTGGGAGCCTCGACCGACGAGCAGTACTTC
j_call: TRBJ2-7; v_call: TRBV18; clone_size: NA; d_call: TRBD2; cdr3_aa: CASSPIAGVNYEQYF; cdr3_nt: TGTGCCAGCTCACCAATAGCGGGAGTGAATTACGAGCAGTACTTC
j_call: TRBJ1-1; v_call: TRBV2; clone_size: NA; d_call: NA; cdr3_aa: CASSELERGFEAFF; cdr3_nt: TGTGCCAGCAGTGAATTGGAAAGGGGATTTGAAGCTTTCTTT
j_call: TRBJ2-2; v_call: TRBV11-1; clone_size: few; d_call: TRBD1; cdr3_aa: CASSLAWTGANTGELFF; cdr3_nt: TGTGCCAGCAGCTTAGCCTGGACAGGAGCGAACACCGGGGAGCTGTTTTTT
j_call: TRBJ1-1; v_call: TRBV2; clone_size: NA; d_call: TRBD1; cdr3_aa: CASSKNTGGTEAFF; cdr3_nt: TGTGCCAGCAGTAAAAACACAGGGGGCACTGAAGCTTTCTTT
j_call: TRBJ1-4; v_call: TRBV3-1/TRBV3-2; clone_size: NA; d_call: TRBD1; cdr3_aa: CASSPQGGEKLFF; cdr3_nt: TGTGCCAGCAGCCCCCAGGGGGGTGAAAAACTGTTTTTT
j_call: TRBJ2-5; v_call: TRBV4-1; clone_size: NA; d_call: TRBD2; cdr3_aa: CASSQLVAGLQETQYF; cdr3_nt: TGCGCCAGCAGCCAATTAGTAGCGGGGCTCCAAGAGACCCAGTACTTC
j_call: TRBJ1-1; v_call: TRBV4-2; clone_size: few; d_call: NA; cdr3_aa: CASSQGGDASEAFF; cdr3_nt: TGTGCCAGCAGCCAAGGCGGGGATGCGTCCGAAGCTTTCTTT
j_call: TRBJ2-2; v_call: TRBV19; clone_size: NA; d_call: TRBD1; cdr3_aa: CASRLGFVGQDTGELFF; cdr3_nt: TGTGCCAGTAGGTTGGGCTTCGTGGGACAGGACACCGGGGAGCTGTTTTTT
j_call: TRBJ2-1; v_call: TRBV11-3; clone_size: NA; d_call: NA; cdr3_aa: CASSFKRTTEQFF; cdr3_nt: TGTGCCAGCAGCTTCAAACGGACTACTGAGCAGTTCTTC
j_call: TRBJ1-6; v_call: TRBV9; clone_size: few; d_call: NA; cdr3_aa: CASSVVGGYNSPLHF; cdr3_nt: TGTGCCAGCAGCGTAGTCGGCGGGTATAATTCACCCCTCCACTTT
j_call: TRBJ2-4; v_call: TRBV4-3; clone_size: NA; d_call: NA; cdr3_aa: CASSQSIGQNIQYF; cdr3_nt: TGCGCCAGCAGCCAATCGATCGGACAAAACATTCAGTACTTC
j_call: TRBJ2-3; v_call: TRBV5-1; clone_size: NA; d_call: NA; cdr3_aa: CASSLQLSTSTDTQYF; cdr3_nt: TGCGCCAGCAGCTTGCAACTGAGTACTAGCACAGATACGCAGTATTTT
j_call: TRBJ2-6; v_call: TRBV6-6; clone_size: NA; d_call: NA; cdr3_aa: CASSYIRAGANVLTF; cdr3_nt: TGTGCCAGCAGTTACATCCGGGCTGGGGCCAACGTCCTGACTTTC
j_call: TRBJ1-1; v_call: TRBV3-1/TRBV3-2; clone_size: NA; d_call: TRBD1; cdr3_aa: CASSGTARNTEAFF; cdr3_nt: TGTGCCAGCAGCGGGACAGCTAGGAACACTGAAGCTTTCTTT
j_call: TRBJ2-7; v_call: TRBV15; clone_size: few; d_call: NA; cdr3_aa: CATSIRKGDYSYEQYF; cdr3_nt: TGTGCCACCAGCATAAGGAAGGGGGACTACTCCTACGAGCAGTACTTC
j_call: TRBJ1-2; v_call: TRBV5-4; clone_size: NA; d_call: TRBD1; cdr3_aa: CASSFRSAGQPLSTF; cdr3_nt: TGTGCCAGCAGCTTTCGGTCAGCGGGACAGCCCTTAAGCACCTTC
j_call: TRBJ2-7; v_call: TRBV5-6; clone_size: NA; d_call: NA; cdr3_aa: CASSLSQSYEQYF; cdr3_nt: TGTGCCAGCAGCTTGAGCCAATCCTACGAGCAGTACTTC
j_call: TRBJ2-1; v_call: TRBV15; clone_size: NA; d_call: NA; cdr3_aa: CATSRDRGLLNEQFF; cdr3_nt: TGTGCCACCAGCAGAGATCGGGGACTTCTGAATGAGCAGTTCTTC
j_call: TRBJ1-6; v_call: TRBV11-1; clone_size: NA; d_call: NA; cdr3_aa: CASSSDGDNSPLHF; cdr3_nt: TGTGCCAGCAGCTCGGACGGTGATAATTCACCCCTCCACTTT
j_call: TRBJ1-2; v_call: TRBV30; clone_size: NA; d_call: NA; cdr3_aa: CAWSVFYGYTF; cdr3_nt: TGTGCCTGGAGTGTTTTCTATGGCTACACCTTC
j_call: TRBJ1-5; v_call: TRBV10-1; clone_size: NA; d_call: NA; cdr3_aa: CASRELSYPITGNPNQPQHF; cdr3_nt: TGCGCCAGCAGAGAACTATCCTATCCTATCACAGGGAACCCCAATCAGCCCCAGCATTTT
j_call: TRBJ1-1; v_call: TRBV7-2; clone_size: NA; d_call: NA; cdr3_aa: CASRIGVGEAFF; cdr3_nt: TGTGCCAGCAGAATTGGGGTGGGAGAAGCTTTCTTT
j_call: TRBJ1-2; v_call: TRBV4-2; clone_size: NA; d_call: NA; cdr3_aa: CASSQEGGDYGYTF; cdr3_nt: TGTGCCAGCAGCCAGGAGGGGGGAGACTATGGCTACACCTTC
j_call: TRBJ2-1; v_call: TRBV7-9; clone_size: NA; d_call: NA; cdr3_aa: CASSSTISSYNEQFF; cdr3_nt: TGTGCCAGCAGCTCAACTATCTCCTCCTACAATGAGCAGTTCTTC
j_call: TRBJ2-2; v_call: TRBV4-1; clone_size: NA; d_call: NA; cdr3_aa: CASSQGPFGPITNTGELFF; cdr3_nt: TGCGCCAGCAGCCAAGGGCCATTTGGGCCCATAACGAACACCGGGGAGCTGTTTTTT